This TCR beta chain is from a study of blood T cell repertoires in COVID-19. Per the original methods: Estimation of nucleated cell counts relied on the amplification of reference gene primers. Using immunoSEQ multiplex PCR, the repertoire was profiled, and TCRdb retains in-frame clones only, with some absent. From that table come the V and J calls and clone size; the DNA was used to work out D and trimming. The data show roughly 30,000 clones, approximately 82% seen once. This clone occurred a few times. This TCR was sampled from a woman aged 55-70 years with acute or convalescent COVID-19. The sequenced sample consisted of peripheral blood.

The chain's CDR3 is CASSQPNPDRGNYGYTF. CDR3 coding DNA: TGTGCCAGCAGCCAACCAAATCCGGACAGGGGTAACTATGGCTACACCTTC. V and J are TRBV4-2 and TRBJ1-2, with TRBD1 identical over 9 bases. The germline V gene has CDR1 LGHNA and CDR2 YNFKEQ. After removal of 2 bases from V and 1 base from J, the junction contained 8 bases not matched to a gene. The CDR3 length is 17 residues.